The T cell receptor beta chain under discussion was sequenced for a study of blood T cell repertoires in COVID-19. As originally analysed: From reference gene primer amplification, estimates of nucleated cell counts were derived. Repertoires were generated with immunoSEQ multiplex PCR, while TCRdb's copy carries only in-frame clones and drops some. V, J and clone size are those of that table, while D and trimming were read from the DNA. The repertoire holds about 150,000 clones, with roughly nine tenths as singletons. The length of the CDR3 is 15 residues. V was pared by 1 base and J by 0 bases, with 7 bases between.

This TCR was sampled from a woman aged 40 to 50 with acute or convalescent COVID-19. The sequenced sample was peripheral blood. The V and J genes are TRBV6-7 and TRBJ1-3, with D hard to call. TRBV6-7 is known as an ORF, though its function is uncertain. CDR3 nucleotide sequence: TGTGCCAGCAGTTACTTGAGGGCCTCTGGAAACACCATATATTTT. The encoded protein is CASSYLRASGNTIYF.